These 18 T cell receptor beta chains share one sample of origin, sequenced in a study of T cell responses to AZD1222 COVID-19 vaccine. Assay used: immunoSEQ multiplex PCR; TCRdb lists only in-frame clones, some missing. This sample has around 190,000 clones; 92% occur once, and the top ten carry 1% to 1.5%. Sequencing used peripheral blood, obtained on day 0 of AZD1222 vaccination. The receptors stem from an adult in good health.

CDR3 in amino acids: CASSDRDNEKLFF. CDR3 nucleotides: TGCGCCAGCAGTGACAGGGACAATGAAAAACTGTTTTTT. This chain connects TRBV10-1 to TRBJ1-4; tentatively, D is TRBD1 (5 bases). V gave up 3 bases and J gave up 5 bases, with 7 bases separating them. Germline-derived CDR1 and CDR2 are WNHNN and SYGVQD (reference sequence). CDR3 length: 13 amino acids.

The chain combines TRBV6-1 with TRBJ1-2, with D unclear. The germline gives CDR1 MNHNS, CDR2 SASEGT. This CDR3 region has 12 residues. Between the trimmed V and J ends, which lost 3 bases and 8 bases, there was a span of 10 bases. The DNA of the CDR3 is TGTGCCAGCAGTGACGAGGGTCGGGGCTACACCTTC. This translates into CASSDEGRGYTF.

V is TRBV2 and J is TRBJ1-6; D is uncertain. This CDR3 has 16 residues. Trimming left V 5 bases short and J 5 bases short, with 16 bases between. From germline, CDR1 is SNHLY and CDR2 FYNNEI. The CDR3 DNA reads TGTGCCAGCAGTACTCGTTGGCAGGCCGATAATTCACCCCTCCACTTT. Protein product: CASSTRWQADNSPLHF.

The sample holds one count of this clone. The chain is built from TRBV2 and TRBJ1-1; D ambiguous. The V and J ends lost 6 bases and 1 base respectively, with 21 bases between them. The CDR3 sequence is 17 residues long. Germline lookup yields CDR1 SNHLY and CDR2 FYNNEI. CDR3 DNA: TGTGCCAGCAGCGTCCCCAAGTATGGAATCTCGAACACTGAAGCTTTCTTT. Translation: CASSVPKYGISNTEAFF.

The gene calls are TRBV5-4 and TRBJ1-1; 8 nucleotides align to TRBD1. Unmatched junction bases numbered 8, after V lost 4 bases and J lost 6 bases. This CDR3 region has 14 residues. The germline gives CDR1 SGHNT, CDR2 YYREEE (reference sequence). CDR3 protein: CASSVGQGLAEAFF. DNA of the CDR3: TGTGCCAGCAGCGTCGGACAGGGATTGGCTGAAGCTTTCTTT.

DNA for the CDR3: TGTGCCAGCAGTCCGGATGCCGGCTACGAGCAGTACTTC. Translation: CASSPDAGYEQYF. The chain joins TRBV2 to TRBJ2-7; D gene uncertain. The V end lost 5 bases, the J end lost 3 bases, and 11 bases lay between the germline ends. Germline CDR1 and CDR2: SNHLY and FYNNEI. This CDR3 is 13 amino acids long.

The rearrangement links TRBV19 to TRBJ1-4; TRBD1 agrees at 7 bases. Germline loops: CDR1 LNHDA, CDR2 SQIVND (reference sequence). CDR3 size: 15 residues. The V segment lost 6 bases and the J segment 8 bases; nucleotides outside the gene matches: 12. In DNA, the CDR3 is TGTGCCAGTAGATGGAGGGGGCGTCAGGGAGAAAAACTGTTTTTT. It encodes CASRWRGRQGEKLFF.

This sequence joins TRBV30 and TRBJ2-3; 8 bases line up with TRBD2. Per germline, CDR1 GTSNPN and CDR2 SVGIG (reference sequence). J was trimmed by 2 bases and V by 0 bases; bases with no gene match: 13. The CDR3 length is 18 residues. The CDR3 loop reads CAWSVRFWSGSPTDTQYF. The CDR3 bases are TGTGCCTGGAGTGTACGATTTTGGAGCGGGAGCCCCACAGATACGCAGTATTTT.

V gene TRBV5-1 combines with J gene TRBJ2-1; D not resolved. The CDR3 has 12 residues. Per germline, CDR1 SGHRS and CDR2 YFSETQ. V was cut by 4 bases and J by 8 bases, with 10 bases left in between. CDR3 in amino acids: CASSVNSDEQFF. The CDR3 DNA reads as TGCGCCAGCAGCGTGAACAGCGATGAGCAGTTCTTC.

The chain couples TRBV6-2 or TRBV6-3 to TRBJ1-6; tentatively, D is TRBD1 (6 bases). Germline V gene sequence: CDR1 MNHEY, CDR2 SVGEGT. The CDR3 is 12 amino acids. V was cut by 4 bases and J by 14 bases, with 12 bases left in between. CDR3 protein: CASSSYRATLHF. CDR3 DNA sequence: TGTGCCAGCAGTTCCTACAGGGCGACCCTCCACTTT.

The chain joins TRBV19 to TRBJ1-5, with a possible D match to TRBD1 (5 bases). Germline-derived CDR1 and CDR2 are LNHDA and SQIVND (reference sequence). V lost 7 bases, J lost 6 bases, and 16 bases lay in between. The CDR3 length is 14 residues. The CDR3 region has the DNA TGTGCCAGTATAACGGTCGCAGGGCGTCAGCCCCAGCATTTT. This translates into CASITVAGRQPQHF. The full variable domain, with the rest looked up from reference TRBV19 and TRBJ1-5, is DGGITQSPKYLFRKEGQNVTLSCEQNLNHDAMYWYRQDPGQGLRLIYYSQIVNDFQKGDIAEGYSVSREKKESFPLTVTSAQKNPTAFYLCASITVAGRQPQHFGDGTRLSIL.

This clone was recorded once. This chain connects TRBV7-9 to TRBJ2-1; 7 bases agree with TRBD2. The CDR3 consists of 16 residues. Per germline, CDR1 SEHNR and CDR2 FQNEAQ (reference sequence). V trimming: 1 base; J trimming: 4 bases; junction bases outside the gene matches: 7. CDR3 in amino acids: CASSLVASGHYNEQFF. CDR3 nucleotide sequence: TGTGCCAGCAGCTTAGTGGCTAGCGGCCATTACAATGAGCAGTTCTTC.

V and J are TRBV5-1 and TRBJ1-2, with 9 bases that match TRBD1. The CDR3 sequence is 15 residues long. CDR1 is SGHRS and CDR2 is YFSETQ in the germline V gene. The V gene end was trimmed by 4 bases and the J gene end by 5 bases; junction bases not matched to a gene: 9. As DNA, the CDR3 is TGCGCCAGCAGCCAACTAGGGACAGGGACTTATGGCTACACCTTC. The encoded protein is CASSQLGTGTYGYTF.

This clone appeared once. This chain links TRBV2 with TRBJ2-7; 7 bases are shared with TRBD1. Trimming cost V 10 bases and J 2 bases; bases outside gene matches: 8. The CDR3 sequence is 13 residues long. CDR1 SNHLY and CDR2 FYNNEI come from the germline V gene. DNA of the CDR3: TGTGCCAATACGGGACAGAAGACCTACGAGCAGTACTTC. It codes for CANTGQKTYEQYF.

In DNA form, the CDR3 reads TGTGCCAGCAGTTTATTTACGGGACCATATTCACCCCTCCACTTT. It specifies CASSLFTGPYSPLHF. V and J are TRBV28 and TRBJ1-6; possibly TRBD1 for D (5 bases). V was trimmed by 1 base and J by 8 bases, leaving 12 bases between them. This CDR3 spans 15 amino acids. In germline, CDR1 is MDHEN, CDR2 SYDVKM.

DNA of the CDR3: TGCGCCAGCGCAGACGGAACTCTCTCTGGAAACACCATATATTTT. Translation: CASADGTLSGNTIYF. The J gene is TRBJ1-3, the V gene TRBV5-1; D not certain. CDR1 SGHRS and CDR2 YFSETQ come from the germline V gene. CDR3 length: 15 amino acids. The germline V and J ends were trimmed by 7 bases and 0 bases, with 14 bases remaining between them.

The CDR3 DNA reads TGTGCCAGTTTGAGAAGAGGCACAGATACGCAGTATTTT. It codes for CASLRRGTDTQYF. This chain connects TRBV19 to TRBJ2-3; no clear D. Germline V gene data show CDR1 as LNHDA and CDR2 as SQIVND (reference sequence). V shed 8 bases and J shed 1 base, with 10 bases lying between them. There are 13 residues in the CDR3.

The V gene is TRBV27, the J gene TRBJ1-3; 8 nucleotides agree with TRBD1. The V gene's germline CDR1 is MNHEY and CDR2 SMNVEV (reference sequence). The CDR3 is made up of 23 amino acids. V lost 8 bases, J lost 0 bases, and 30 bases stayed unmatched. The CDR3 region is CASRSSPNGLDRAIKFSGNTIYF. The CDR3 nucleotides are TGTGCCAGCCGGTCTAGCCCGAACGGGTTGGACAGGGCTATCAAATTCTCTGGAAACACCATATATTTT.